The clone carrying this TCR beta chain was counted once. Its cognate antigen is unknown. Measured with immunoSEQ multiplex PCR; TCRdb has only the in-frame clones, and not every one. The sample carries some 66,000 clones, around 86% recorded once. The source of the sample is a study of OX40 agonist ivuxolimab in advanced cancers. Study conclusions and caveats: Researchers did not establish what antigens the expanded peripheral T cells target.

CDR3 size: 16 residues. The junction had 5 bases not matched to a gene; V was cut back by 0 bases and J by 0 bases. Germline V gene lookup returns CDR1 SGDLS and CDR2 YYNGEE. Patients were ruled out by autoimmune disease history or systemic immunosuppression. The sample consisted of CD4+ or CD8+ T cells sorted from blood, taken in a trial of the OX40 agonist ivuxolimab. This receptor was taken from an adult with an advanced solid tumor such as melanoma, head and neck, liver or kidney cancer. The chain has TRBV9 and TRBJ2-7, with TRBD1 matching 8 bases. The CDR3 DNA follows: TGTGCCAGCAGCGTAGGGGCAGGGGGCGCCTCCTACGAGCAGTACTTC. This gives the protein CASSVGAGGASYEQYF.